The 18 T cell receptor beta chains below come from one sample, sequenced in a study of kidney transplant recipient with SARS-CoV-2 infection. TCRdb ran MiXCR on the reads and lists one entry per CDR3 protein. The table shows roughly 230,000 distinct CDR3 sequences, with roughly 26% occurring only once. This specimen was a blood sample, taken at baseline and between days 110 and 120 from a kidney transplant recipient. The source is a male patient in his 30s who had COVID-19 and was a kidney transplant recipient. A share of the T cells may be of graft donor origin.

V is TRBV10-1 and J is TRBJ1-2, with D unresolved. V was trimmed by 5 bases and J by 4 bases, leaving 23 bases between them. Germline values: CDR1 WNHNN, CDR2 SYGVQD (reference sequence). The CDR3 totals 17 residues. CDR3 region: CASSSGLRSRRTYGYTF. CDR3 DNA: TGCGCCAGCAGTAGCGGATTAAGATCGCGAAGGACCTATGGCTACACCTTC.

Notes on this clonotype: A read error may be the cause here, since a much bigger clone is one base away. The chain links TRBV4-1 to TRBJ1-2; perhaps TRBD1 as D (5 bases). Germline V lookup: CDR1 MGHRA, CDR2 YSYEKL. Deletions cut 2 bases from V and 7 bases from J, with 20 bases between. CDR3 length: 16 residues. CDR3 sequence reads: CASSQNPGREGVGYTF. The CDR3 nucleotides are TGCGCCAGCAGCCAAAATCCGGGCAGGGAGGGCGTTGGCTACACCTTC.

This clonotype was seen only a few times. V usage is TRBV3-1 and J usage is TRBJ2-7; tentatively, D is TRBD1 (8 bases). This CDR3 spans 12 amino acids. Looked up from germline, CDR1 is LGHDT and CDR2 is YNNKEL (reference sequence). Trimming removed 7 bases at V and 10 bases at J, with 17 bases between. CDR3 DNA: TGTGCCAGCAAGGCACAGGGGGGGGCCCAGTACTTC. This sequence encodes CASKAQGGAQYF.

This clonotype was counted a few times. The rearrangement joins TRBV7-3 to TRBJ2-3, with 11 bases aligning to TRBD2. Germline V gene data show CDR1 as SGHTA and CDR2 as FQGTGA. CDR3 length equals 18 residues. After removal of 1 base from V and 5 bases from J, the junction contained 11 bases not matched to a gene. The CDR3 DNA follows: TGTGCCAGCAGCTTAAGCCCGGGACTAGCGGACCAAAAAGATACGCAGTATTTT. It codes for CASSLSPGLADQKDTQYF.

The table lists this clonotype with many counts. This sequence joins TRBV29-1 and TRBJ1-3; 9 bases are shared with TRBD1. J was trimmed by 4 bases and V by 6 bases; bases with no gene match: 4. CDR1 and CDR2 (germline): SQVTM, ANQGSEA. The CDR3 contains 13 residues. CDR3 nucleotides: TGCAGCGTAGAGACAGGGGGAGGAAACACCATATATTTT. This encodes CSVETGGGNTIYF.

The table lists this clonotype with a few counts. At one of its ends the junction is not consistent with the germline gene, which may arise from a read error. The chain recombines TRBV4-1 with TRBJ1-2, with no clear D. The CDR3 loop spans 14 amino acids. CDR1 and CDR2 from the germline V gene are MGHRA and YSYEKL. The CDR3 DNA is TGCGCCGGCAGCCAAGTCTGGACGGGCCATGGCTACACCTTC. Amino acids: CAGSQVWTGHGYTF.

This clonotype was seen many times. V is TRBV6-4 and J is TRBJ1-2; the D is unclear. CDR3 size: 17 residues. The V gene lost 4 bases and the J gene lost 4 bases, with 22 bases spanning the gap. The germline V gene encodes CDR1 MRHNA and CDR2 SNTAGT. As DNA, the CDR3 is TGTGCCAGCAGTGGCTTTGGCTCACACGGAAAGACCTATGGCTACACCTTC. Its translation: CASSGFGSHGKTYGYTF.

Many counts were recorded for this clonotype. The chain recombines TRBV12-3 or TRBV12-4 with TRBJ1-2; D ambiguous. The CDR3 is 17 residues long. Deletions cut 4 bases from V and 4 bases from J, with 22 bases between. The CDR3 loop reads CASSYPYTAGKTYGYTF. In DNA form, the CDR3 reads TGTGCCAGCAGTTACCCGTACACAGCAGGAAAGACCTATGGCTACACCTTC.

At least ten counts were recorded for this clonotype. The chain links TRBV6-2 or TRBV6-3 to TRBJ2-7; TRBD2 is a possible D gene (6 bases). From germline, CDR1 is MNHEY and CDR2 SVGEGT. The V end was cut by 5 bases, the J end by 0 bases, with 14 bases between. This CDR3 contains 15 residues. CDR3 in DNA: TGTGCCAGCAGTCCTTTTGTCGGGAGCTCCTACGAGCAGTACTTC. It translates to CASSPFVGSSYEQYF.

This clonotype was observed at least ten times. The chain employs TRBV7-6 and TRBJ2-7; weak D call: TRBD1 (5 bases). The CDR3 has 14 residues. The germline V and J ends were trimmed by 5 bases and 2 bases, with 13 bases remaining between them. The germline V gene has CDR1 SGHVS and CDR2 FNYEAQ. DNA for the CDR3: TGTGCCAGCAGCCTCGGTGGGGCCCCCTACGAGCAGTACTTC. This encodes CASSLGGAPYEQYF.

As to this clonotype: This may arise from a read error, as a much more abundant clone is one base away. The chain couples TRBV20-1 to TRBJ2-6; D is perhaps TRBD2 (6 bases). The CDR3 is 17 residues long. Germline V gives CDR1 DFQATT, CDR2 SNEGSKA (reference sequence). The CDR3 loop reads CSAREWSGTSGGNVLTF. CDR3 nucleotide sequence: TGCAGTGCTAGAGAGTGGAGTGGGACTTCTGGGGGCAACGTCCTGACTTTC.

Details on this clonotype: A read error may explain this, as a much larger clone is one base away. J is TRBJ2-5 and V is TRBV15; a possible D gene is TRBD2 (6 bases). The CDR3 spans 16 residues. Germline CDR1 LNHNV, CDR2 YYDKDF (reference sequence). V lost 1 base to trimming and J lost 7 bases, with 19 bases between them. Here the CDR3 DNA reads TGTGCCACCAGCAGAGGCGGCGGGGTCGGAGAAGGGACCCAGTACTTC. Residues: CATSRGGGVGEGTQYF.

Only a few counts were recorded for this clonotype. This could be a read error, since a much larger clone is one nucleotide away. The CDR3 nucleotides are TGTGCCGGCAGCATTGACCGGAATCCTCTCTACGAGCAGTACTTC. It encodes CAGSIDRNPLYEQYF. The chain joins TRBV11-1 to TRBJ2-7; D is unclear. The CDR3 loop spans 15 amino acids. Germline V gene data show CDR1 as SGHAT and CDR2 as FQDESV (reference sequence). Full variable domain (outside the CDR3, taken from reference TRBV11-1 and TRBJ2-7): EAEVAQSPRYKITEKSQAVAFWCDPISGHATLYWYRQILGQGPELLVQFQDESVVDDSQLPKDRFSAERLKGVDSTLKIQPAELGDSAMYLCAGSIDRNPLYEQYFGPGTRLTVT.

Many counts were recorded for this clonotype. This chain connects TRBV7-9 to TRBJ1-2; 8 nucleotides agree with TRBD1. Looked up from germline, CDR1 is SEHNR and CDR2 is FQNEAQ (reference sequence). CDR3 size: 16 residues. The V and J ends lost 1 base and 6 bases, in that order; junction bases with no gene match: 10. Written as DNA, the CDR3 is TGTGCCAGCAGCTTAGGGATAGGACAGGGACGAGATGGCTACACCTTC. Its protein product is CASSLGIGQGRDGYTF.

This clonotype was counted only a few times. CDR3 coding DNA: TGCAGTGCTTCTCCCGGGGGGGCAGCAATTGAGCAGTTCTTC. Its translation is CSASPGGAAIEQFF. V and J are TRBV20-1 and TRBJ2-1; 8 bases fit TRBD2. Trimming took 5 bases from V and 9 from J; bases not matched to a gene: 12. The germline V gene encodes CDR1 DFQATT and CDR2 SNEGSKA (reference sequence). CDR3 length equals 14 residues.

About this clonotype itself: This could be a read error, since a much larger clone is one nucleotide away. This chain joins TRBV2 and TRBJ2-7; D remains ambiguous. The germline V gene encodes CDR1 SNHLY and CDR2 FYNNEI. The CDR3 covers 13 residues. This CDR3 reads CASRMGIPYGQYF. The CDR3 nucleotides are TGTGCCAGCAGGATGGGGATTCCCTACGGGCAGTACTTC.

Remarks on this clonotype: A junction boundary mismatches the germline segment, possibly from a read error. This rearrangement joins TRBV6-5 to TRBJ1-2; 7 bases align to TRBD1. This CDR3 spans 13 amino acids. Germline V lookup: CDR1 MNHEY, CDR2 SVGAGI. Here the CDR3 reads CASLWTGNYGCTF. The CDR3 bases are TGTGCCAGCTTATGGACAGGAAACTATGGCTGCACCTTC.

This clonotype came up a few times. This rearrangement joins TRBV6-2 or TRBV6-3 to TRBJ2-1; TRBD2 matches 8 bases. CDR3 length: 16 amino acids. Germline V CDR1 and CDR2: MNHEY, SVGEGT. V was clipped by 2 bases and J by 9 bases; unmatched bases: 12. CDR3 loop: CASSYPIGGLDAEQFF. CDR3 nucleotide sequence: TGTGCCAGCAGTTACCCCATCGGGGGACTAGACGCTGAGCAGTTCTTC.